These T cell receptor beta chains were read from a single sample in a study of blood T cell repertoires in COVID-19. The data were produced by immunoSEQ multiplex PCR, yet TCRdb's version contains in-frame clones alone and is incomplete. The table has just under 40,000 clones, 75% to 85% seen once. Sequenced material: peripheral blood. The source is a man in his 70s with acute or convalescent COVID-19. Each CDR3 is given with its conserved first and last residue. The D gene is left open where the match is weak. Size tells how often a clone was seen (once, few, many) or the class of an expanded clone, and some rows leave it out.

abundance | j_gene | v_gene | d_gene | CDR3aa | CDR3nt
NA | TRBJ2-7 | TRBV11-3 | NA | CASSPFGGEYEQYF | TGTGCCAGCAGCCCCTTTGGCGGGGAGTACGAGCAGTACTTC
NA | TRBJ2-4 | TRBV24-1 | NA | CATSDSPENIQYF | TGTGCCACCAGTGATTCCCCCGAAAACATTCAGTACTTC
NA | TRBJ2-5 | TRBV24-1 | TRBD2 | CATSGGSVETQYF | TGTGCCACCAGTGGCGGGAGTGTGGAGACCCAGTACTTC
NA | TRBJ2-1 | TRBV10-3 | TRBD2 | CAISPEMRERGLIF | TGTGCCATCAGCCCGGAGATGCGGGAGAGGGGCTTGATCTTC
NA | TRBJ2-3 | TRBV3-1/TRBV3-2 | TRBD2 | CASSQRGLAGVDTQYF | TGTGCCAGCAGCCAAAGGGGACTAGCGGGAGTGGATACGCAGTATTTT
NA | TRBJ1-2 | TRBV13 | NA | CASSLGSGGRAYGYTF | TGTGCCAGCAGCTTAGGCTCGGGGGGCAGGGCCTATGGCTACACCTTC
NA | TRBJ2-1 | TRBV11-2 | TRBD2 | CASRLLAGYNEQFF | TGTGCCAGCAGGTTACTAGCGGGGTACAATGAGCAGTTCTTC
NA | TRBJ2-3 | TRBV9 | TRBD1 | CASSATGASTDTQYF | TGTGCCAGCAGCGCGACAGGGGCTAGCACAGATACGCAGTATTTT
NA | TRBJ2-1 | TRBV4-3 | TRBD2 | CASSQAAGDNEQFF | TGCGCCAGCAGCCAGGCAGCGGGGGACAATGAGCAGTTCTTC
NA | TRBJ1-6 | TRBV7-2 | NA | CASSSRSPSSSYNSPLHF | TGTGCCAGCAGCAGCAGGTCACCGAGTAGCTCCTATAATTCACCCCTCCACTTT
medium-sized | TRBJ2-7 | TRBV5-6 | NA | CASSSEGGTYEQYF | TGTGCCAGCAGTTCCGAGGGGGGGACCTACGAGCAGTACTTC
NA | TRBJ1-5 | TRBV4-1 | NA | CASSQGDFEGQPQHF | TGCGCCAGCAGCCAGGGGGACTTTGAGGGTCAGCCCCAGCATTTT
NA | TRBJ2-7 | TRBV3-1/TRBV3-2 | NA | CASSQVAGVPYEQYF | TGTGCCAGCAGCCAAGTAGCCGGGGTTCCCTACGAGCAGTACTTC
few | TRBJ1-3 | TRBV5-4 | NA | CASSLEGFPLSGNTIYF | TGTGCCAGCAGCTTGGAGGGGTTCCCCCTATCTGGAAACACCATATATTTT
few | TRBJ2-7 | TRBV24-1 | NA | CATSDTAGTYEQYF | TGTGCCACCAGTGATACAGCAGGGACCTACGAGCAGTACTTC
NA | TRBJ1-4 | TRBV2 | NA | CASMPGLPAAEKLFF | TGTGCCAGCATGCCCGGACTACCCGCGGCTGAAAAACTGTTTTTT
NA | TRBJ1-4 | TRBV28 | NA | CASSSAGDGNEKLFF | TGTGCCAGCAGTTCTGCGGGAGATGGTAATGAAAAACTGTTTTTT
NA | TRBJ1-1 | TRBV25-1 | TRBD1 | CASIPLGGTGRAFF | TGTGCCAGCATCCCTCTTGGAGGGACAGGGAGAGCTTTCTTT
NA | TRBJ2-1 | TRBV29-1 | TRBD2 | CRPRTSGAIGDEQFF | TGCAGGCCCCGCACTAGCGGGGCGATAGGCGATGAGCAGTTCTTC
NA | TRBJ2-3 | TRBV7-3 | NA | CASSPQEEDTQYF | TGTGCCAGCAGCCCCCAGGAGGAAGATACGCAGTATTTT
NA | TRBJ2-4 | TRBV4-1 | TRBD2 | CASSQDLAGRNIQYF | TGCGCCAGCAGCCAGGACTTAGCGGGAAGGAACATTCAGTACTTC
NA | TRBJ2-2 | TRBV7-2 | NA | CASSSTQGIGELFF | TGTGCCAGCAGCTCCACACAGGGAATCGGGGAGCTGTTTTTT
NA | TRBJ2-1 | TRBV7-3 | NA | CASSLRSSYNEQFF | TGTGCCAGCAGCTTGAGGAGCTCCTACAATGAGCAGTTCTTC
NA | TRBJ1-2 | TRBV28 | TRBD1 | CASSSYTGGNYGYTF | TGTGCCAGCAGTTCTTACACAGGGGGCAACTATGGCTACACCTTC
few | TRBJ2-1 | TRBV5-1 | TRBD2 | CASSFLADSYNEQFF | TGCGCCAGCAGCTTCCTAGCGGACTCCTACAATGAGCAGTTCTTC
few | TRBJ1-1 | TRBV7-3 | TRBD1 | CASSNTGATEAFF | TGTGCCAGCAGCAATACAGGGGCCACTGAAGCTTTCTTT
NA | TRBJ2-7 | TRBV12-3/TRBV12-4 | NA | CASTGVGEQYF | TGTGCCAGCACAGGGGTCGGCGAGCAGTACTTC
medium-sized | TRBJ2-2 | TRBV7-9 | NA | CASSFLGELFF | TGTGCCAGCAGCTTTTTAGGGGAGCTGTTTTTT
NA | TRBJ2-2 | TRBV2 | TRBD1 | CASMGQGLGTGELFF | TGTGCCAGCATGGGACAGGGATTGGGCACCGGGGAGCTGTTTTTT
NA | TRBJ1-2 | TRBV7-3 | TRBD1 | CASSPTPLDRGDYGYTF | TGTGCCAGCAGCCCTACCCCCTTGGACAGGGGGGACTATGGCTACACCTTC
NA | TRBJ2-5 | TRBV6-6 | TRBD2 | CASTLAGGETQYF | TGTGCCAGCACCTTAGCGGGAGGAGAGACCCAGTACTTC
few | TRBJ2-1 | TRBV24-1 | NA | CATSDFETGNEQFF | TGTGCCACCAGTGATTTTGAGACTGGCAATGAGCAGTTCTTC
NA | TRBJ1-1 | TRBV18 | TRBD1 | CASSPQQGDMNTEAFF | TGTGCCAGCTCACCACAACAGGGGGATATGAACACTGAAGCTTTCTTT
NA | TRBJ2-3 | TRBV10-1 | TRBD2 | CASSESLAGGTDTQYF | TGCGCCAGCAGTGAGTCGCTAGCGGGAGGGACAGATACGCAGTATTTT
NA | TRBJ2-1 | TRBV2 | TRBD2 | CASYGLAGPNEQFF | TGTGCCAGCTATGGACTAGCGGGACCCAATGAGCAGTTCTTC
NA | TRBJ2-1 | TRBV11-2 | TRBD2 | CASSPGLAGGAYNEQFF | TGTGCCAGCAGCCCCGGACTAGCGGGAGGGGCCTACAATGAGCAGTTCTTC
NA | TRBJ2-1 | TRBV3-1/TRBV3-2 | NA | CASSQVRFNEQFF | TGTGCCAGCAGCCAAGTGCGATTTAATGAGCAGTTCTTC
once | TRBJ1-4 | TRBV5-8 | TRBD1 | CASSSTGVSITNEKLFF | TGTGCCAGCAGCTCCACAGGGGTATCGATAACTAATGAAAAACTGTTTTTT
once | TRBJ1-2 | TRBV20-1 | NA | CSASKGDGYTF | TGCAGTGCTAGTAAGGGGGATGGCTACACCTTC
NA | TRBJ1-5 | TRBV19 | NA | CASSMWDNNQPQHF | TGTGCCAGTAGTATGTGGGACAACAATCAGCCCCAGCATTTT
NA | TRBJ1-5 | TRBV28 | NA | CASQWRYSNQPQHF | TGTGCCTCACAATGGAGATATAGCAATCAGCCCCAGCATTTT
NA | TRBJ2-5 | TRBV15 | NA | CATSRDPAVQETQYF | TGTGCCACCAGCAGAGACCCAGCGGTGCAAGAGACCCAGTACTTC
NA | TRBJ2-7 | TRBV10-3 | NA | CAISESLGAAGEQYF | TGTGCCATCAGTGAGTCCTTGGGGGCTGCCGGGGAGCAGTACTTC